The 27 T cell receptor beta chains below come from one sample, sequenced in a study of T cell responses to AZD1222 COVID-19 vaccine. TCRdb's copy holds only in-frame clones and misses some; the assay was immunoSEQ multiplex PCR. The sample yields about 78,000 clones, 88% seen once. The source material was peripheral blood, sampled on day 0 of MenACWY control vaccination. The receptors originated from an adult in good health.

CDR3 nucleotide sequence: TGTGCCAGCAGCACAAAGGGGACAGGGGCCGGCTTTCGCTATGGCTACACCTTC. Its translation is CASSTKGTGAGFRYGYTF. The chain employs TRBV7-2 and TRBJ1-2; 10 bases map to TRBD1. Germline CDR1 is SGHTA and CDR2 is FQGNSA. CDR3 length: 18 amino acids. J lost 4 bases, V lost 5 bases, and 16 bases had no gene match.

The chain uses TRBV6-2 or TRBV6-3 and TRBJ1-3; 8 bases map to TRBD1. CDR3 length equals 15 residues. CDR1 and CDR2 from the germline V gene are MNHEY and SVGEGT. J gave up 0 bases and V 2 bases, and 0 bases lay outside the gene matches. The CDR3 spells CASSYGTGSGNTIYF. CDR3 nucleotides: TGTGCCAGCAGTTACGGGACAGGCTCTGGAAACACCATATATTTT.

J is TRBJ2-7 and V is TRBV13; tentative D call: TRBD2 (5 bases). The V end was cut by 5 bases, the J end by 4 bases, with 12 bases between. Per the germline V gene, CDR1 is PRHDT and CDR2 is FYEKMQ (reference sequence). The CDR3 contains 13 residues. DNA for the CDR3: TGTGCCAGCAGCCCACCTCGGGGATACGAGCAGTACTTC. Translating it yields CASSPPRGYEQYF.

The V call is TRBV19, the J call TRBJ2-7; no definite D call. The CDR3 totals 13 residues. V gave up 6 bases and J gave up 1 base, with 10 bases separating them. The germline CDR1 and CDR2 sequences are LNHDA and SQIVND (reference sequence). CDR3 nucleotide sequence: TGTGCCAGTAGCCCCCGGGCTTCCTACGAGCAGTACTTC. This gives the protein CASSPRASYEQYF.

The chain has TRBV24-1 and TRBJ2-3; 11 bases agree with TRBD1. Germline CDR1 KGHDR, CDR2 SFDVKD. With 3 bases clipped from V and 5 bases from J, the junction kept 3 bases outside the gene matches. The CDR3 runs to 15 residues. DNA for the CDR3: TGTGCCACCAGTGATCCGGGACAGGGGGTAGATACGCAGTATTTT. Encoded protein: CATSDPGQGVDTQYF.

The table lists this clone with a count of one. The chain employs TRBV4-3 and TRBJ1-5; 9 positions match TRBD1. Germline CDR1 is LGHNA and CDR2 is YSLEER. CDR3 length equals 15 residues. V was clipped by 4 bases and J by 4 bases; unmatched bases: 5. The DNA for the CDR3 is TGCGCCAGCAGCCGAGACAGGGGGGCTAATCAGCCCCAGCATTTT. It yields the protein CASSRDRGANQPQHF.

This clone was picked up one time. The V gene is TRBV14, the J gene TRBJ1-1; unclear D gene. V was shortened by 3 bases and J by 0 bases, with 8 bases between the two germline ends. The CDR3 is 14 residues long. Germline V lookup: CDR1 SGHDN, CDR2 FVKESK. The CDR3: CASSQAGMNTEAFF. The CDR3 DNA follows: TGTGCCAGCAGCCAGGCGGGGATGAACACTGAAGCTTTCTTT.

This clone was seen a few times. The gene calls are TRBV5-1 and TRBJ2-3; 9 bases line up with TRBD2. Germline CDR1 SGHRS, CDR2 YFSETQ. J gave up 1 base and V 4 bases, and 10 bases lay outside the gene matches. This CDR3 region has 17 residues. CDR3 amino acids: CASSPLGIAGGTDTQYF. The CDR3, as DNA: TGCGCCAGCAGCCCCTTGGGTATAGCGGGGGGCACAGATACGCAGTATTTT.

The J gene is TRBJ1-2, the V gene TRBV6-5; no clear D. Trimming shortened V by 2 bases and J by 5 bases, and 12 bases separated the two germline ends. Germline CDR1 MNHEY, CDR2 SVGAGI. The CDR3 spans 14 residues. CDR3 sequence reads: CASSYLTLPYGYTF. The CDR3 DNA reads as TGTGCCAGCAGTTACCTGACCCTACCTTATGGCTACACCTTC.

The V call is TRBV7-9, the J call TRBJ2-7; D possibly matches TRBD1 or TRBD2 (5 bases each). Deletions cut 2 bases from V and 4 bases from J, with 9 bases between. There are 13 residues in the CDR3. Germline CDR1 is SEHNR and CDR2 is FQNEAQ (reference sequence). CDR3: CASSLPGRYEQYF. DNA for the CDR3: TGTGCCAGCAGCTTACCGGGGCGATACGAGCAGTACTTC.

The chain has TRBV30 and TRBJ1-1, with D hard to call. Germline assignment: CDR1 GTSNPN and CDR2 SVGIG (reference sequence). This CDR3 is 12 amino acids long. The V end was cut by 4 bases, the J end by 2 bases, with 8 bases between. The CDR3 loop reads CAWNRENTEAFF. In DNA form, the CDR3 reads TGTGCCTGGAACAGAGAAAACACTGAAGCTTTCTTT.

The chain carries TRBV29-1 and TRBJ2-1; 7 bases match TRBD2. The trim removed 2 bases at V and 4 bases at J, leaving 11 bases unmatched. From germline, CDR1 is SQVTM and CDR2 ANQGSEA. The CDR3 sequence is 16 residues long. As DNA, the CDR3 is TGCAGCGTTGAATTTGGGCTAGCGGAAACATACAATGAGCAGTTCTTC. This gives the protein CSVEFGLAETYNEQFF.

This clone showed up just once. V is TRBV6-5 and J is TRBJ1-5, with D unresolved. Trimming left V 7 bases short and J 4 bases short, with 11 bases between. The CDR3 is 13 amino acids. Germline CDR1 and CDR2: MNHEY and SVGAGI. The CDR3 protein is CASKPGGNQPQHF. CDR3 DNA sequence: TGTGCCAGCAAGCCGGGCGGGAATCAGCCCCAGCATTTT.

V gene TRBV3-1 (or the pseudogene TRBV3-2) combines with J gene TRBJ2-3; no clear D gene. Germline CDR1 reads LGHDT; CDR2 reads YNNKEL (reference sequence). The CDR3 is made up of 13 amino acids. V lost 4 bases to trimming and J lost 6 bases, with 11 bases between them. The DNA of the CDR3 is TGTGCCAGCAGCCGAGCCCCCTGGGATACGCAGTATTTT. The encoded protein is CASSRAPWDTQYF.

Notes on this clone: Other nucleotide sequences in the sample specify the same CDR3. V and J are TRBV12-3 or TRBV12-4 and TRBJ1-2; TRBD1 agrees at 8 bases. There are 13 residues in the CDR3. After removal of 6 bases from V and 2 bases from J, the junction contained 2 bases not matched to a gene. CDR3 bases: TGTGCCAGCAGGCGGACAGGGAACTATGGCTACACCTTC. Amino acids: CASRRTGNYGYTF.

The chain has TRBV5-1 and TRBJ1-4; possible D gene TRBD1, 6 bases. The CDR3 extends over 15 amino acids. Trimming removed 4 bases from V and 4 bases from J, with 14 bases in between. Germline V gene sequence: CDR1 SGHRS, CDR2 YFSETQ. CDR3 nucleotide sequence: TGCGCCAGCAGCCTAGGACAGCTGAATAATGAAAAACTGTTTTTT. Its translation: CASSLGQLNNEKLFF.

This chain links TRBV4-1 with TRBJ1-2; D possibly corresponds to TRBD1 (6 bases). CDR3 length: 14 amino acids. Germline V gives CDR1 MGHRA, CDR2 YSYEKL. V was cut by 7 bases and J by 7 bases, with 19 bases left in between. The CDR3 coding sequence is TGCGCCAGCACCGTCTCGAAGGGGGAGGGTGGCTACACCTTC. Its translation: CASTVSKGEGGYTF.

The rearrangement uses TRBV10-3 and TRBJ2-2, with a possible D match to TRBD1 (5 bases). Germline-derived CDR1 and CDR2 are ENHRY and SYGVKD. The CDR3 totals 13 residues. Between the trimmed V and J ends, which lost 8 bases and 0 bases, there was a span of 7 bases. The CDR3 region has the DNA TGTGCCATCTCAGGGTCGAACACCGGGGAGCTGTTTTTT. Protein product: CAISGSNTGELFF.

This sequence joins TRBV7-9 and TRBJ2-5; 9 bases match TRBD2. The germline V gene has CDR1 SEHNR and CDR2 FQNEAQ (reference sequence). Germline trimming cut 7 bases from V and 3 bases from J; bases unmatched to any gene: 6. This CDR3 has 14 amino acids. CDR3 in DNA: TGTGCCAGCACCTATAGCGGGGGAGAAGAGACCCAGTACTTC. As protein: CASTYSGGEETQYF.

The J gene is TRBJ1-2, the V gene TRBV2; D is undetermined. The CDR3 totals 17 residues. V was trimmed by 4 bases and J by 3 bases, leaving 21 bases between them. Germline V gene lookup returns CDR1 SNHLY and CDR2 FYNNEI. The CDR3 DNA is TGTGCCAGCAGTGGAACAGTCCTCCCTTACTACGACTATGGCTACACCTTC. Residues: CASSGTVLPYYDYGYTF. Using reference TRBV2 and TRBJ1-2 for the parts outside the CDR3, the full variable domain is EPEVTQTPSHQVTQMGQEVILRCVPISNHLYFYWYRQILGQKVEFLVSFYNNEISEKSEIFDDQFSVERPDGSNFTLKIRSTKLEDSAMYFCASSGTVLPYYDYGYTFGSGTRLTVV.

The chain recombines TRBV14 with TRBJ2-3; D unclear. The CDR3 spans 14 residues. Trimming pared 1 base from V and 0 bases from J, leaving 5 bases between. The germline CDR1 and CDR2 sequences are SGHDN and FVKESK. The CDR3 sequence is CASSQVLSTDTQYF. The CDR3 bases are TGTGCCAGCAGCCAAGTGCTAAGCACAGATACGCAGTATTTT.

A word on this clone: The same CDR3 also results from other DNA sequences found in this sample. The CDR3 reads CASSLAVNTEAFF. The CDR3 bases are TGCGCCAGCAGCTTGGCCGTGAACACTGAAGCTTTCTTT. V and J are TRBV5-1 and TRBJ1-1, with D unclear. Trimming removed 0 bases from V and 0 bases from J, with 3 bases in between. This CDR3 has 13 residues. Germline V gene data show CDR1 as SGHRS and CDR2 as YFSETQ.

The chain recombines TRBV7-2 with TRBJ1-6; no definite D call. V shed 8 bases and J shed 7 bases, with 12 bases lying between them. The CDR3 has 13 residues. Per germline, CDR1 SGHTA and CDR2 FQGNSA. The CDR3 DNA is TGTGCCAGCGGAGGGATGGGCAATTCACCCCTCCACTTT. Its protein is CASGGMGNSPLHF.

The chain links TRBV19 to TRBJ1-5; 7 bases are shared with TRBD1. In germline, CDR1 is LNHDA, CDR2 SQIVND (reference sequence). V was pared by 6 bases and J by 1 base, with 6 bases of the junction left unmatched. The CDR3 loop spans 15 amino acids. The CDR3 DNA reads TGTGCCAGTAGGGAGACAGGGCTGAGCAATCAGCCCCAGCATTTT. Amino acids: CASRETGLSNQPQHF.

A single count supports this clone. V gene TRBV12-3 or TRBV12-4 combines with J gene TRBJ1-4, with no clear D. Trimming pared 4 bases from V and 5 bases from J, leaving 5 bases between. This CDR3 has 12 amino acids. This CDR3 is CASSWANEKLFF. CDR3 DNA: TGTGCCAGCAGTTGGGCAAATGAAAAACTGTTTTTT.

This clone has only one observation. The chain links TRBV6-5 to TRBJ2-1; 11 positions agree with TRBD2. Per germline, CDR1 MNHEY and CDR2 SVGAGI. V gave up 6 bases and J gave up 7 bases; unmatched junction bases: 8. CDR3 length: 15 residues. The CDR3 here is CASRGSGGGLNEQFF. CDR3 nucleotides: TGTGCCAGCAGAGGTAGCGGGGGGGGCTTGAATGAGCAGTTCTTC.

V usage is TRBV6-5 and J usage is TRBJ1-3, with 7 bases aligning to TRBD1. Germline loops: CDR1 MNHEY, CDR2 SVGAGI. Germline trimming cut 6 bases from V and 3 bases from J; bases unmatched to any gene: 5. This CDR3 is built from 14 residues. The CDR3 DNA reads as TGTGCCAGCAGAAACCGGGACAGTGGAAACACCATATATTTT. Translating it yields CASRNRDSGNTIYF.